The TCR beta chain under discussion was sequenced for a study of CD8 T cells in ankylosing spondylitis (dated by TCRdb to 2015 to 2018). For the study in its entirety: T cell receptor beta repertoires were profiled in healthy donors and ankylosing spondylitis patients so that disease-linked TCR variants could be found. Peripheral blood samples were taken, and synovial fluid was additionally collected from ankylosing spondylitis patients. The whole study cohort included 95 to 130 healthy donors and 20 to 30 ankylosing spondylitis patients.

From the germline V gene (reference sequence), CDR1 is SGHKS and CDR2 is YYEKEE. The CDR3 covers 13 residues, taking in both the cysteine and the phenylalanine. Of the read, only the CDR3 DNA is kept; its 39 bases are in frame from base 1. V gives up 4 bases and J gives up 9 bases, and the segment between their germline ends measures 13 bases. A few counts support this clonotype. Its antigen is still unknown. No much larger clone exists at a distance of one base, and base qualities are not known. The investigation overall reported the following: Some of the motif variants had been reported before in the synovial fluid and blood of reactive arthritis patients, a finding that suggests common disease-initiation mechanisms. According to the report, matched synovial fluid samples from ankylosing spondylitis patients were significantly enriched for the disease-linked clones. A CD8+ phenotype was shown by the disease-linked clones, which were found at relatively low frequencies in peripheral blood. A TCR beta motif made up of under ten highly homologous amino acid variants appeared to be characteristic of blood from ankylosing spondylitis patients.

Reads for this sample came from an Illumina HiSeq 2500. Quantitative 5'-RACE with molecular barcodes was used to prepare TCR beta libraries. Under the source paper's analysis protocol: Disease-linked TCR variants were identified with a new computational method built on a probabilistic model of VDJ rearrangement. TCRdb trimmed the raw reads at Q25, called clones with MiXCR and kept productive beta chains. Rows are unified per CDR3 protein, each entry keeping the most common DNA and genes. TCRdb's processing, not the authors', yielded these V and J calls. Across this sample there are some 130,000 distinct CDR3 sequences, with approximately 13% seen only once. The ten biggest clones cover just under 3% of the sample.

Sample: blood, either unsorted or a sorted T cell fraction (not recorded which). This clonotype was obtained from a female donor with ankylosing spondylitis or in good health (not recorded which). The rearrangement combines TRBV5-5 with TRBJ2-2, with TRBD1 perhaps the D gene, on 5 matching bases. The CDR3 region reads CASSDQGNRELFF. Read as DNA, the sequence is TGTGCCAGCAGCGACCAGGGTAACCGGGAGCTGTTTTTT.